The 10 T cell receptor beta chains reported below all come from one sample, sequenced in a study of T cells in Graves' hyperthyroidism and ophthalmopathy. Amplification of TCR beta CDR3 regions was performed using RNA transcripts as template. A set of HTBI primers served as the primers for a first-round RT-PCR of the TCR CDR3. Each CDR3 protein gets one entry after TCRdb re-called the multiplex PCR reads with MiXCR. Among roughly 200,000 distinct CDR3 sequences listed, around 20% were seen once. Sequencing input: blood. Receptor source: a middle-aged man with Graves' hyperthyroidism.

The chain has TRBV7-2 and TRBJ2-7; D is possibly TRBD1 (5 bases). Germline V lookup: CDR1 SGHTA, CDR2 FQGNSA. Trimming took 0 bases from V and 5 from J, leaving 11 bases between them. This CDR3 contains 14 residues. CDR3 sequence reads: CASSLANRRHEQYF. The CDR3 DNA is TGTGCCAGCAGCTTAGCGAACAGGCGGCACGAGCAGTACTTC.

This clonotype was seen many times. This CDR3 is CASTPDRADEQFF. The CDR3 DNA reads as TGTGCCAGCACCCCTGACAGGGCGGATGAGCAGTTCTTC. This sequence joins TRBV3-1 and TRBJ2-1, with 7 nucleotides matching TRBD1. The CDR3 extends over 13 amino acids. V gave up 7 bases and J gave up 8 bases; unmatched junction bases: 8. The V gene's germline CDR1 is LGHDT and CDR2 YNNKEL (reference sequence).

This clonotype appeared many times. The chain employs TRBV2 and TRBJ2-3, with TRBD2 as a possible D gene (5 bases). The CDR3 contains 14 residues. Germline values: CDR1 SNHLY, CDR2 FYNNEI. Trimming took 0 bases from V and 3 from J, leaving 7 bases between them. The CDR3 loop reads CASSEAEVTDTQYF. CDR3 sequence (DNA): TGTGCCAGCAGTGAAGCGGAGGTAACAGATACGCAGTATTTT.

Details on this clonotype: A much more abundant neighbour one base away suggests this may be a read error. This chain connects TRBV10-3 to TRBJ2-1, with TRBD2 identical over 7 bases. This CDR3 spans 13 amino acids. Trimming at V came to 8 bases and at J to 3 bases, leaving 4 bases not matched to a gene. Germline CDR1 is ENHRY and CDR2 is SYGVKD. The CDR3 protein is CAIGGEDYNEQFF. DNA of the CDR3: TGTGCCATCGGGGGGGAGGACTACAATGAGCAGTTCTTC.

V usage is TRBV12-5 and J usage is TRBJ2-1, with 12 bases that match TRBD2. This CDR3 comprises 14 residues. Trimming took 1 base from V and 11 from J; bases not matched to a gene: 3. CDR1 and CDR2 from the germline V gene are LGHNT and FRNRAP. The CDR3 spells CASGLGTSGDQQFF. The CDR3 region has the DNA TGTGCTAGTGGTTTGGGGACTAGCGGGGACCAGCAGTTCTTC.

The chain has TRBV9 and TRBJ1-4, with D maybe TRBD1 (5 bases). V dropped 4 bases and J dropped 4 bases, with 14 bases sitting between them. Germline loops: CDR1 SGDLS, CDR2 YYNGEE. The CDR3 is made up of 15 amino acids. The CDR3 nucleotides are TGTGCCAGCAGCCCCTTGACAGCTTATAATGAAAAACTGTTTTTT. Its translation is CASSPLTAYNEKLFF.

This clonotype was observed many times. The V and J genes are TRBV6-1 and TRBJ2-5; D is possibly TRBD2 (5 bases). Per the germline V gene, CDR1 is MNHNS and CDR2 is SASEGT. V lost 7 bases, J lost 1 base, and 13 bases lay in between. The CDR3 spans 14 residues. CDR3: CASKEGETQETQYF. The CDR3 nucleotides are TGTGCCAGCAAAGAGGGCGAGACCCAAGAGACCCAGTACTTC.

This clonotype has ten or more counts. In DNA, the CDR3 is TGTGCCAGCAGTCCCCGGACGGGACAGGGGGCCTACGAGCAGTACTTC. It specifies CASSPRTGQGAYEQYF. This rearrangement joins TRBV6-1 to TRBJ2-7; TRBD1 matches 11 bases. Per the germline V gene, CDR1 is MNHNS and CDR2 is SASEGT. Trimming cost V 5 bases and J 2 bases; bases outside gene matches: 8. The CDR3 covers 16 residues.

Ten or more counts support this clonotype. V and J are TRBV7-2 and TRBJ1-5; D gene unclear. The CDR3 is 12 residues long. The germline CDR1 and CDR2 sequences are SGHTA and FQGNSA. The ends were cut back, 6 bases at V and 6 bases at J, with 9 bases in the middle. Here the CDR3 DNA reads TGTGCCAGCAGTTACTCCGGTCAGCCCCAGCATTTT. This translates into CASSYSGQPQHF.

At least ten counts were recorded for this clonotype. This sequence joins TRBV29-1 and TRBJ2-1, with 10 bases matching TRBD2. Losses at the gene ends were 6 bases for V and 10 bases for J; bases not matched to a gene: 9. Per the germline V gene, CDR1 is SQVTM and CDR2 is ANQGSEA. The CDR3 contains 13 residues. CDR3 region: CSVAASGGQEQFF. Here the CDR3 DNA reads TGCAGCGTCGCCGCTAGCGGGGGTCAGGAGCAGTTCTTC.